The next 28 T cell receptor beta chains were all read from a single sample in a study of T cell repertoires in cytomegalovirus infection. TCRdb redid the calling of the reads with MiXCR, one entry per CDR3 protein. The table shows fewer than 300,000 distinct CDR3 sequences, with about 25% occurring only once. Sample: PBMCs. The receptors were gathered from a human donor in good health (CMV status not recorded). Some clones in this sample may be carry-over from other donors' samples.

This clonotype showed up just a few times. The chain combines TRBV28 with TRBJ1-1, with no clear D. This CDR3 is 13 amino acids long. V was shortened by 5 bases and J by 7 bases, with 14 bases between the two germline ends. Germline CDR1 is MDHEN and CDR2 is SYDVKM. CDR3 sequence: CASSRSTLREAFF. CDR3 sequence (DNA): TGTGCCAGCAGTCGATCCACCCTCCGTGAAGCTTTCTTT.

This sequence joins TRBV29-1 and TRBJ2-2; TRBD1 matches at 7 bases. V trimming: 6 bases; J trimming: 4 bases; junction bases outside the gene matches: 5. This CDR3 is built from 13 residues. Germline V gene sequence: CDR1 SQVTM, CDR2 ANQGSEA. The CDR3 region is CSVDRVATGELFF. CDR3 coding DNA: TGCAGCGTAGACAGGGTGGCCACCGGGGAGCTGTTTTTT.

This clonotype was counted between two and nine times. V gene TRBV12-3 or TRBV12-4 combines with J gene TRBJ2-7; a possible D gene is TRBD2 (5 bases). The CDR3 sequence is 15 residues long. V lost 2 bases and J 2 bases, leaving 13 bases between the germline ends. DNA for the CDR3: TGTGCCAGCAGTTTAAAAAGCGGCTCTCCCTACGAGCAGTACTTC. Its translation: CASSLKSGSPYEQYF.

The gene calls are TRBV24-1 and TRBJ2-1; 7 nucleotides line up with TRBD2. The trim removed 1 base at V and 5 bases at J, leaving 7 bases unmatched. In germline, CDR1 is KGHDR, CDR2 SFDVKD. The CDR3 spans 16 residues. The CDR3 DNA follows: TGTGCCACCAGTGATTTAGCGGGGACGGTGAACAATGAGCAGTTCTTC. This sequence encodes CATSDLAGTVNNEQFF.

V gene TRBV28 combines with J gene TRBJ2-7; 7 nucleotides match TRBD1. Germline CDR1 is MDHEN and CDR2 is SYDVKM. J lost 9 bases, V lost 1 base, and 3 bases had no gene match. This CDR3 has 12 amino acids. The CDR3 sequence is CASSLYSGGQYF. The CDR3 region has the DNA TGTGCCAGCAGTTTATATTCAGGGGGGCAGTACTTC.

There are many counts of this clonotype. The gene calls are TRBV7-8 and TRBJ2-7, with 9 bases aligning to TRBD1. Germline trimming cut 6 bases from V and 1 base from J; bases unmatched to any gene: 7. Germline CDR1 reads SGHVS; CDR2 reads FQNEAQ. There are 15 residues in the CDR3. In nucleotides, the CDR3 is TGTGCCAGCAGGGCCGGGACAGGGTCATCCTACGAGCAGTACTTC. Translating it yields CASRAGTGSSYEQYF.

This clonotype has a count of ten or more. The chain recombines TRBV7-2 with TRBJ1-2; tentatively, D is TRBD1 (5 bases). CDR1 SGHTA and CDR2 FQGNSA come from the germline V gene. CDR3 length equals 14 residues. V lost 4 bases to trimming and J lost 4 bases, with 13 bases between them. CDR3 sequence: CASSWPREGYGYTF. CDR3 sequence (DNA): TGTGCCAGCAGCTGGCCCAGGGAGGGCTATGGCTACACCTTC.

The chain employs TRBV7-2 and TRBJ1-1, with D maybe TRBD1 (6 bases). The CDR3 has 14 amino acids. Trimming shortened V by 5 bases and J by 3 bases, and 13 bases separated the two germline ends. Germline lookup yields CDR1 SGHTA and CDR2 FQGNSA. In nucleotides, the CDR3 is TGTGCCAGCAGCCGTAGGGGGGGATACACTGAAGCTTTCTTT. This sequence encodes CASSRRGGYTEAFF.

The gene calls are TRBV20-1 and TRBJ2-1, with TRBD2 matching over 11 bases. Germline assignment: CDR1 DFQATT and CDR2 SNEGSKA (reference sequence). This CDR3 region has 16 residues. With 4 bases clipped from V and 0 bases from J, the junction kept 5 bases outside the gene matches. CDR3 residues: CSAISGRVSSYNEQFF. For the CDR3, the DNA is TGCAGTGCTATTAGCGGGAGGGTCAGCTCCTACAATGAGCAGTTCTTC.

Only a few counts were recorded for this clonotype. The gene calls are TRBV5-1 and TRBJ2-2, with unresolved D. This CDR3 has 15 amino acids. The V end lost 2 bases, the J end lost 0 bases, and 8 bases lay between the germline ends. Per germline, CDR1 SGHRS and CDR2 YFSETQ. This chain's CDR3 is CASSFAVANTGELFF. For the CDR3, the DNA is TGCGCCAGCAGCTTTGCAGTCGCGAACACCGGGGAGCTGTTTTTT.

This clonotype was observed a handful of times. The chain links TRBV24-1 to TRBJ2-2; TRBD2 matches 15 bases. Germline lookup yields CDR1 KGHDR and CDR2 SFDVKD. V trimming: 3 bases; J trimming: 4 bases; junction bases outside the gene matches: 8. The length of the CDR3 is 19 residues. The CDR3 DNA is TGTGCCACCAGTGATACCGGACTAGCGGGGGGGCGGGCCACCGGGGAGCTGTTTTTT. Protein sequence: CATSDTGLAGGRATGELFF.

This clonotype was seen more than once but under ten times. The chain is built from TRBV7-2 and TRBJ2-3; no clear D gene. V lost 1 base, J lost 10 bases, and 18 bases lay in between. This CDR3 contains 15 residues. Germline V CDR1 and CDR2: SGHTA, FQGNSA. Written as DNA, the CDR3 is TGTGCCAGCAGCTTAGGGCCCCCTTCGGCTGCGTCGCAGTATTTT. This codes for CASSLGPPSAASQYF.

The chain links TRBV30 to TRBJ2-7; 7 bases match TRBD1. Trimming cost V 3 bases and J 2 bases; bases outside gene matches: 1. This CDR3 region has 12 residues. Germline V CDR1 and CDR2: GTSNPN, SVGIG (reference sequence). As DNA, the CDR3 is TGTGCCTGGAGACAGGGGACCTACGAGCAGTACTTC. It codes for CAWRQGTYEQYF. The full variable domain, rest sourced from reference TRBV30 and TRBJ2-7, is SQTIHQWPATLVQPVGSPLSLECTVEGTSNPNLYWYRQAAGRGLQLLFYSVGIGQISSEVPQNLSASRPQDRQFILSSKKLLLSDSGFYLCAWRQGTYEQYFGPGTRLTVT.

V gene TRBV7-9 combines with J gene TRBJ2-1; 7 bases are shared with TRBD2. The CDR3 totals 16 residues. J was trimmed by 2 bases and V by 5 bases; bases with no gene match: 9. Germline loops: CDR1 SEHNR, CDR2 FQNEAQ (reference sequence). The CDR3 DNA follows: TGTGCCAGCAGCCCGGGGGGTAGCGGAACCTACAATGAGCAGTTCTTC. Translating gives CASSPGGSGTYNEQFF.

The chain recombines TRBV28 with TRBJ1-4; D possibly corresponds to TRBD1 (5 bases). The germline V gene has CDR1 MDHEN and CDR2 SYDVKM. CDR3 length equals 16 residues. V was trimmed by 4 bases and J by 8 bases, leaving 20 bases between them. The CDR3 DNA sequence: TGTGCCAGCAGTTCCCTCGTCCGGGACCTCGGGGAAAAACTGTTTTTT. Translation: CASSSLVRDLGEKLFF.

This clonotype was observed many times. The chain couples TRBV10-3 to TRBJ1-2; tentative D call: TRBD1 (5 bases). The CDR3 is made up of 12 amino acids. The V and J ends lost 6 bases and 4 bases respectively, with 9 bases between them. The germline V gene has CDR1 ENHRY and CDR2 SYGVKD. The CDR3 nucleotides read TGTGCCATCAGAGCAGACAGCTATGGCTACACCTTC. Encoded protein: CAIRADSYGYTF.

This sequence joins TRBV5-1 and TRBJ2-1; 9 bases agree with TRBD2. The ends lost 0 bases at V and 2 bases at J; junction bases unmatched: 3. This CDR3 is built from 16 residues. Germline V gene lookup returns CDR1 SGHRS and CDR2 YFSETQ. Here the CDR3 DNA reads TGCGCCAGCAGCTTGGAACCTAGCGGGGCCTACAATGAGCAGTTCTTC. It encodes CASSLEPSGAYNEQFF.

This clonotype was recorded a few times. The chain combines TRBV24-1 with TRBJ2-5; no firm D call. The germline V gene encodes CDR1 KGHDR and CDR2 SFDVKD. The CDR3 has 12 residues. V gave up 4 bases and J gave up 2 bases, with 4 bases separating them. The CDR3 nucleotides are TGTGCCACCAGTGACCCTCAAGAGACCCAGTACTTC. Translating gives CATSDPQETQYF.

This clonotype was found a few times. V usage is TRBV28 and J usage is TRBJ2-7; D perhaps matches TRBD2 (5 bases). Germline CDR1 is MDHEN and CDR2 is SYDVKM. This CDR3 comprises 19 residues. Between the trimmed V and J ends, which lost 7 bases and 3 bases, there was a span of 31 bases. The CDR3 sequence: CASTSSLIGVWGEHYEQYF. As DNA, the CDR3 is TGTGCCAGCACGTCATCCCTTATTGGGGTGTGGGGAGAGCACTACGAGCAGTACTTC.

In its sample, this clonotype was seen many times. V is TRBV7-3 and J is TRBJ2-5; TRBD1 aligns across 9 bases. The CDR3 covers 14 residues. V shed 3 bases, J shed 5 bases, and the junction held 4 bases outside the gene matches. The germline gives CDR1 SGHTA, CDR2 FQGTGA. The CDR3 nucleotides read TGTGCCAGCAGCTTCGCCGGACAGGGGGAGACCCAGTACTTC. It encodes CASSFAGQGETQYF.

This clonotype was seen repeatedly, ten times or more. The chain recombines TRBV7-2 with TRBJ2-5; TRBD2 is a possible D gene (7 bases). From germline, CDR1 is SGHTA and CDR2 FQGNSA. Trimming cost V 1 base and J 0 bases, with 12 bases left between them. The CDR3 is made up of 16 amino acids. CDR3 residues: CASSLEGGGYQETQYF. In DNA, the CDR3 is TGTGCCAGCAGCTTAGAGGGGGGGGGGTACCAAGAGACCCAGTACTTC.

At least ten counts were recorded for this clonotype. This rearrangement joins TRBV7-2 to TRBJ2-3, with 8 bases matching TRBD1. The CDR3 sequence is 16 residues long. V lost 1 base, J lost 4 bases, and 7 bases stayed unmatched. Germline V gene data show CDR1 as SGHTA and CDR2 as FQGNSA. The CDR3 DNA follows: TGTGCCAGCAGCTTAGGGTGGACAGGGATCCCAGATACGCAGTATTTT. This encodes CASSLGWTGIPDTQYF.

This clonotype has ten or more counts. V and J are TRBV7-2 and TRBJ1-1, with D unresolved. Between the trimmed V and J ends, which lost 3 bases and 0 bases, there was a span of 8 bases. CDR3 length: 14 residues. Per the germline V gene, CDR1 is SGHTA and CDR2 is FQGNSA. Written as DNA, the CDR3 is TGTGCCAGCAGCTTCGGCAGTATGAACACTGAAGCTTTCTTT. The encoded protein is CASSFGSMNTEAFF.

CDR3 amino acids: CASEAGTYNEQFF. CDR3 DNA sequence: TGTGCCAGCGAGGCGGGGACCTACAATGAGCAGTTCTTC. The rearrangement uses TRBV6-1 and TRBJ2-1; a weak D match, TRBD2 (6 bases). The germline V gene has CDR1 MNHNS and CDR2 SASEGT. V dropped 8 bases and J dropped 2 bases, with 10 bases sitting between them. The CDR3 is 13 residues long.

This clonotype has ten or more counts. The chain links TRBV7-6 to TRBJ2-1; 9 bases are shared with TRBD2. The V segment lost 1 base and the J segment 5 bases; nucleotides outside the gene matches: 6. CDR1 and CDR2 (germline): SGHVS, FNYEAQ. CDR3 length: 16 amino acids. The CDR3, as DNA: TGTGCCAGCAGCTTAGATAAGCGGGAGGCCAACAATGAGCAGTTCTTC. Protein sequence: CASSLDKREANNEQFF.

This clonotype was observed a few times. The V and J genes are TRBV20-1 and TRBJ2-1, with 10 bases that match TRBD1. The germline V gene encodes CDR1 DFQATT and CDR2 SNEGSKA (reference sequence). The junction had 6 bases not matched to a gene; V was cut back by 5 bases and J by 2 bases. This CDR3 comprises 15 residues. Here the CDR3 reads CSASQGQGPYNEQFF. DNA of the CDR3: TGCAGTGCTTCCCAGGGACAGGGGCCCTACAATGAGCAGTTCTTC.

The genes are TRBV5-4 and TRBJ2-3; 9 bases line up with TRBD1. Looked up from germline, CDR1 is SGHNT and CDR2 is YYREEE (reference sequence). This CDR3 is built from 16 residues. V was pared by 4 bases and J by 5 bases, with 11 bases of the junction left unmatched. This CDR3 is CASSAGGTGMGDTQYF. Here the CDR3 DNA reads TGTGCCAGCAGCGCAGGCGGGACAGGGATGGGAGATACGCAGTATTTT.

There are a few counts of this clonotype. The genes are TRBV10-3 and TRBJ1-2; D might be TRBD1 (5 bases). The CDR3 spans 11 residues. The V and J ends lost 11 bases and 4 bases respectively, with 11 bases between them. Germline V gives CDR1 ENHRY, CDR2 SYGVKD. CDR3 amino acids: CAVGGGYGYTF. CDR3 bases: TGTGCCGTCGGGGGGGGCTATGGCTACACCTTC.